One sample yielded the 27 T cell receptor beta chains listed below, sequenced in a study of blood T cell repertoires in COVID-19. The repertoire was sequenced with immunoSEQ multiplex PCR; TCRdb's copy has only in-frame clones and lacks some. The table includes around 130,000 clones, approximately 83% detected once. Sequenced sample: peripheral blood. These receptors all stem from a woman aged 45-60 years who had recovered from COVID-19.

The chain joins TRBV11-3 to TRBJ1-5; 7 nucleotides align to TRBD1. CDR3 length: 13 amino acids. The trim removed 5 bases at V and 7 bases at J, leaving 5 bases unmatched. Germline-derived CDR1 and CDR2 are SGHNT and YENEEA. Written as DNA, the CDR3 is TGTGCCAGCAGCACCGAACAGGGGCAGCCCCAGCATTTT. This encodes CASSTEQGQPQHF. Together with reference TRBV11-3 and TRBJ1-5, the CDR3 gives the full variable domain: EAGVVQSPRYKIIEKKQPVAFWCNPISGHNTLYWYLQNLGQGPELLIRYENEEAVDDSQLPKDRFSAERLKGVDSTLKIQPAELGDSAVYLCASSTEQGQPQHFGDGTRLSIL.

The J gene is TRBJ1-2, the V gene TRBV4-1; TRBD1 agrees at 8 bases. Germline V gives CDR1 MGHRA, CDR2 YSYEKL. Trimming removed 4 bases from V and 6 bases from J; junction bases left unmatched: 4. The CDR3 length is 13 residues. The CDR3 reads CASSPRTGNGYTF. CDR3 nucleotides: TGCGCCAGCAGCCCCCGGACAGGGAATGGCTACACCTTC.

The chain links TRBV6-5 to TRBJ2-5; TRBD2 might be the D (6 bases). This CDR3 region has 13 residues. Trimming took off 7 bases at V and 5 bases at J, with 14 bases between the two ends. Germline lookup yields CDR1 MNHEY and CDR2 SVGAGI. The CDR3 reads CASKRTTWETQYF. CDR3 DNA sequence: TGTGCCAGCAAACGGACTACCTGGGAGACCCAGTACTTC.

The genes are TRBV7-2 and TRBJ2-7; 9 positions agree with TRBD2. Germline V gene lookup returns CDR1 SGHTA and CDR2 FQGNSA. CDR3 length: 16 amino acids. With V trimmed by 4 bases and J by 2 bases, 9 bases remained unmatched. CDR3 sequence: CASSSAGGGTPYEQYF. The CDR3 region has the DNA TGTGCCAGCAGCTCCGCGGGGGGGGGCACCCCCTACGAGCAGTACTTC. The full variable domain, its missing parts supplied by reference TRBV7-2 and TRBJ2-7, is GAGVSQSPSNKVTEKGKDVELRCDPISGHTALYWYRQSLGQGLEFLIYFQGNSAPDKSGLPSDRFSAERTGGSVSTLTIQRTQQEDSAVYLCASSSAGGGTPYEQYFGPGTRLTVT.

CDR3 protein: CASSLVPSDEQYF. The CDR3 bases are TGTGCCAGCAGCTTAGTTCCGTCTGACGAGCAGTACTTC. This rearrangement joins TRBV7-9 to TRBJ2-7; D is ambiguous. Germline lookup yields CDR1 SEHNR and CDR2 FQNEAQ (reference sequence). The CDR3 loop spans 13 amino acids. Trimming took off 1 base at V and 5 bases at J, with 9 bases between the two ends.

CDR3 in amino acids: CASSFWQSNTGELFF. DNA of the CDR3: TGTGCCAGCAGCTTCTGGCAGTCGAACACCGGGGAGCTGTTTTTT. This chain uses TRBV13 with TRBJ2-2; D is unclear. Germline CDR1 is PRHDT and CDR2 is FYEKMQ (reference sequence). Trimming cost V 3 bases and J 0 bases, with 8 bases left between them. The CDR3 loop spans 15 amino acids.

This clone was seen only once. The chain recombines TRBV19 with TRBJ2-3, with 8 positions matching TRBD2. This CDR3 has 14 amino acids. CDR1 and CDR2 (germline): LNHDA, SQIVND (reference sequence). Germline trimming cut 6 bases from V and 2 bases from J; bases unmatched to any gene: 4. The CDR3 nucleotides read TGTGCCAGTAGAGGTAGCGGGGTCACAGATACGCAGTATTTT. It translates to CASRGSGVTDTQYF. The entire variable domain, with the rest obtained from reference TRBV19 and TRBJ2-3, is as follows: DGGITQSPKYLFRKEGQNVTLSCEQNLNHDAMYWYRQDPGQGLRLIYYSQIVNDFQKGDIAEGYSVSREKKESFPLTVTSAQKNPTAFYLCASRGSGVTDTQYFGPGTRLTVL.

The chain joins TRBV5-6 to TRBJ1-5; the D gene is possibly TRBD1 (6 bases). CDR3 length: 15 amino acids. Trimming removed 5 bases at V and 7 bases at J, with 19 bases between. Germline V lookup: CDR1 SGHDT, CDR2 YYEEEE. CDR3 sequence reads: CASRQQGVSGQPQHF. In nucleotides, the CDR3 is TGTGCCAGCAGACAACAGGGTGTTTCGGGGCAGCCCCAGCATTTT.

CDR3 sequence reads: CASSEMAGGRGELFF. DNA for the CDR3: TGTGCCAGCAGTGAAATGGCAGGGGGCCGGGGGGAGCTGTTTTTT. The chain links TRBV2 to TRBJ2-2; 8 bases map to TRBD1. There are 15 residues in the CDR3. V dropped 2 bases and J dropped 8; count of bases not matched to a gene: 7. Germline loops: CDR1 SNHLY, CDR2 FYNNEI.

The chain links TRBV7-3 to TRBJ2-1; the D is unclear. The ends were cut back, 0 bases at V and 9 bases at J, with 9 bases in the middle. The CDR3 runs to 13 residues. Germline loops: CDR1 SGHTA, CDR2 FQGTGA. In nucleotides, the CDR3 is TGTGCCAGCAGCTTAACGGCCGACTTTGAGCAGTTCTTC. Amino acids: CASSLTADFEQFF.

The chain links TRBV5-1 to TRBJ2-5; 9 bases agree with TRBD2. J was trimmed by 5 bases and V by 2 bases; bases with no gene match: 7. Germline V gene sequence: CDR1 SGHRS, CDR2 YFSETQ. The CDR3 covers 15 residues. The CDR3 reads CASSFRAGGPETQYF. The CDR3, as DNA: TGCGCCAGCAGCTTTCGGGCGGGGGGGCCGGAGACCCAGTACTTC.

This chain uses TRBV10-3 with TRBJ1-2, with D unresolved. CDR3 length: 15 amino acids. Germline V gene data show CDR1 as ENHRY and CDR2 as SYGVKD. V was trimmed by 5 bases and J by 7 bases, leaving 20 bases between them. The CDR3 sequence is CAISWGGGIMSGYTF. The CDR3 bases are TGTGCCATCAGTTGGGGTGGAGGGATAATGAGTGGCTACACCTTC.

The CDR3 DNA follows: TGTGCCAGCAGCTGGACACGAGCGGGGGGGCCTTCCTACAATGAGCAGTTCTTC. The encoded protein is CASSWTRAGGPSYNEQFF. The chain has TRBV11-2 and TRBJ2-1; 10 nucleotides agree with TRBD2. CDR1 is SGHAT and CDR2 is FQNNGV in the germline V gene. J was trimmed by 1 base and V by 4 bases; bases with no gene match: 10. The CDR3 extends over 18 amino acids. Variable domain in full (rest from reference TRBV11-2 and TRBJ2-1): EAGVAQSPRYKIIEKRQSVAFWCNPISGHATLYWYQQILGQGPKLLIQFQNNGVVDDSQLPKDRFSAERLKGVDSTLKIQPAKLEDSAVYLCASSWTRAGGPSYNEQFFGPGTRLTVL.

A few counts support this clone. The chain links TRBV11-3 to TRBJ2-2; 8 nucleotides match TRBD2. V was clipped by 8 bases and J by 2 bases; unmatched bases: 7. Germline V lookup: CDR1 SGHNT, CDR2 YENEEA. This CDR3 has 15 amino acids. The CDR3: CASAGGSINTGELFF. The CDR3 coding sequence is TGTGCCAGCGCGGGGGGATCTATAAACACCGGGGAGCTGTTTTTT.

The chain employs TRBV9 and TRBJ2-7; D not certain. CDR3 length: 14 amino acids. V was clipped by 4 bases and J by 0 bases, with 11 bases between them. Germline V gene sequence: CDR1 SGDLS, CDR2 YYNGEE. CDR3 nucleotides: TGTGCCAGCAGCCACGACTCATACTCCTACGAGCAGTACTTC. This sequence encodes CASSHDSYSYEQYF.

The V gene is TRBV9, the J gene TRBJ2-3, with D uncertain. Germline V gene lookup returns CDR1 SGDLS and CDR2 YYNGEE. V was clipped by 0 bases and J by 8 bases, with 10 bases between them. The CDR3 spans 13 residues. CDR3 protein: CASSVAGSGTQYF. The CDR3 region has the DNA TGTGCCAGCAGCGTAGCCGGGTCCGGTACGCAGTATTTT.

This chain joins TRBV6-5 and TRBJ1-5; D is uncertain. Germline values: CDR1 MNHEY, CDR2 SVGAGI. V gave up 0 bases and J gave up 2 bases, with 5 bases separating them. The CDR3 length is 14 residues. CDR3 region: CASSYSRGNQPQHF. The CDR3 DNA sequence: TGTGCCAGCAGTTACTCGCGGGGCAATCAGCCCCAGCATTTT.

This clone occurred a few times. The rearrangement joins TRBV13 to TRBJ2-5, with 7 bases fitting TRBD2. CDR1 and CDR2 (germline): PRHDT, FYEKMQ (reference sequence). Trimming removed 1 base from V and 1 base from J; junction bases left unmatched: 12. This CDR3 has 18 residues. CDR3 coding DNA: TGTGCCAGCAGCTTAGAAGGCTTCGGCGGCGGGGGCCAAGAGACCCAGTACTTC. It translates to CASSLEGFGGGGQETQYF.

The V and J genes are TRBV3-1 (or the pseudogene TRBV3-2) and TRBJ2-3; D is uncertain. Trimming pared 6 bases from V and 1 base from J, leaving 11 bases between. CDR3 size: 14 residues. Germline loops: CDR1 LGHDT, CDR2 YNNKEL (reference sequence). CDR3 region: CASRSTQGTDTQYF. The CDR3 bases are TGTGCCAGCAGATCGACCCAGGGCACAGATACGCAGTATTTT.

This clone has more than one count but fewer than ten. This sequence joins TRBV11-2 and TRBJ2-2; D not certain. V was clipped by 5 bases and J by 9 bases, with 13 bases between them. The CDR3 has 13 amino acids. Germline CDR1 SGHAT, CDR2 FQNNGV. CDR3 sequence: CASSELRVRELFF. Here the CDR3 DNA reads TGTGCCAGCAGCGAATTGCGCGTACGGGAGCTGTTTTTT.

The J gene is TRBJ2-2, the V gene TRBV5-4; D is unclear. Per germline, CDR1 SGHNT and CDR2 YYREEE (reference sequence). CDR3 length equals 13 residues. Trimming removed 0 bases at V and 6 bases at J, with 6 bases between. The CDR3 DNA follows: TGTGCCAGCAGCTTGGGAGTGGCCGGGGAGCTGTTTTTT. Protein: CASSLGVAGELFF.

The J gene is TRBJ2-1, the V gene TRBV18, with 8 bases that match TRBD1. Germline CDR1 KGHSH, CDR2 LQKENI. CDR3 length equals 16 residues. Germline trimming cut 4 bases from V and 2 bases from J; bases unmatched to any gene: 7. The CDR3 protein is CASSRSLQGAYNEQFF. CDR3 nucleotide sequence: TGTGCCAGCTCACGGTCCCTACAGGGGGCCTACAATGAGCAGTTCTTC. The whole variable domain, filled in from reference TRBV18 and TRBJ2-1, reads NAGVMQNPRHLVRRRGQEARLRCSPMKGHSHVYWYRQLPEEGLKFMVYLQKENIIDESGMPKERFSAEFPKEGPSILRIQQVVRGDSAAYFCASSRSLQGAYNEQFFGPGTRLTVL.

V and J are TRBV5-6 and TRBJ2-7, with 10 bases identical to TRBD2. This CDR3 is built from 16 residues. The V and J ends lost 4 bases and 4 bases, in that order; junction bases with no gene match: 11. Germline CDR1 and CDR2: SGHDT and YYEEEE. This CDR3 reads CASSILAGAIRYEQYF. The CDR3 DNA reads TGTGCCAGCAGCATCCTAGCGGGGGCCATCAGGTACGAGCAGTACTTC. Variable domain in full (rest from reference TRBV5-6 and TRBJ2-7): DAGVTQSPTHLIKTRGQQVTLRCSPKSGHDTVSWYQQALGQGPQFIFQYYEEEERQRGNFPDRFSGHQFPNYSSELNVNALLLGDSALYLCASSILAGAIRYEQYFGPGTRLTVT.

Turning to this clone: Other DNA sequences in the same sample also yield this CDR3. V usage is TRBV7-2 and J usage is TRBJ2-3, with D possibly being TRBD2 (6 bases). Germline lookup yields CDR1 SGHTA and CDR2 FQGNSA. This CDR3 comprises 13 residues. V dropped 1 base and J dropped 5 bases, with 7 bases sitting between them. The CDR3 DNA reads as TGTGCCAGCAGCTTAGGGCGGGGAGATACGCAGTATTTT. Residues: CASSLGRGDTQYF.

This chain joins TRBV30 and TRBJ1-4; 11 bases align to TRBD1. Germline V lookup: CDR1 GTSNPN, CDR2 SVGIG (reference sequence). The CDR3 consists of 16 residues. V lost 0 bases and J lost 7; bases outside the gene matches: 7. CDR3 region: CAWSVLWDRGFEKLFF. The CDR3 DNA reads as TGTGCCTGGAGTGTACTGTGGGACAGGGGGTTTGAAAAACTGTTTTTT.

The rearrangement links TRBV5-1 to TRBJ1-2; no reliable D call. V lost 7 bases and J lost 1, with 14 bases in between. Germline V gene lookup returns CDR1 SGHRS and CDR2 YFSETQ. CDR3 size: 14 residues. The CDR3 DNA is TGCGCCAGCCGTAGGCGGATAGATAACTATGGCTACACCTTC. It codes for CASRRRIDNYGYTF.

The rearrangement uses TRBV4-2 and TRBJ1-2, with TRBD1 matching over 7 bases. The V gene end was trimmed by 3 bases and the J gene end by 6 bases; junction bases not matched to a gene: 7. The CDR3 covers 14 residues. CDR1 is LGHNA and CDR2 is YNFKEQ in the germline V gene. The DNA of the CDR3 is TGTGCCAGCAGCCAGGGGACAGTTAGAGATGGCTACACCTTC. Amino acid sequence: CASSQGTVRDGYTF.